The sequence of this TCR beta chain was determined in a study of shared clonotypes between healthy human individuals. Trimming removed 4 bases from V and 2 bases from J, with 13 bases in between. CDR3 length equals 15 residues. Germline CDR1 and CDR2: SGHRS and YFSETQ. Replicate PCRs for sorted subsets used 200 ng DNA; this equaled 25,000 to 35,000 T cell genomes. The protocol was immunoSEQ multiplex PCR, while the TCRdb copy is restricted to in-frame clones and leaves out a portion. The sample consists of 2 million to 3 million clones, 93% of them appearing once. The sequence came from a man aged 18 to 29 in good health. Some clones in this sample may be carry-over from other donors' samples. The sample comprised naive CD4+ T cells from PBMCs. Subset of the sample: CD45RA+ positively selected. The chain combines TRBV5-1 with TRBJ1-5; tentative D call: TRBD1 (6 bases). The CDR3 sequence is CASSPVSGGNQPQHF. Written as DNA, the CDR3 is TGCGCCAGCAGCCCGGTTTCAGGGGGCAATCAGCCCCAGCATTTT.